The 5 T cell receptor beta chains below were found in one sample sequenced in a study of T cells expressing NK-cell markers. TCRdb reprocessed the 5' RACE reads and keeps a single row for each CDR3 protein, giving no DNA. The sample features roughly 150,000 distinct CDR3 sequences, with approximately 18% in its top ten. Sequences were obtained from blood T cells: a sorted CD56 or NKG2C T cell subset, CD4+ or CD8+ T cells, or bulk PBMC T cells (not recorded which). Receptors were obtained from a woman aged 18 to 75 in good health.

V gene TRBV3-1 combines with J gene TRBJ2-7. The CDR3 loop spans 15 amino acids. Germline CDR1 and CDR2: LGHDT and YNNKEL (reference sequence). CDR3 protein: CASSQGAHPTYEQYF.

The CDR3 spells CSAGMGLAGGPVTYNEQFF. The chain joins TRBV20-1 to TRBJ2-1; TCRdb reports TRBD2, a call that lacks DNA to check it against. Germline V CDR1 and CDR2: DFQATT, SNEGSKA (reference sequence). This CDR3 has 19 residues.

CDR3 protein: CASSFGSGMSSYEQYF. The chain recombines TRBV5-1 with TRBJ2-7; absent DNA, TCRdb's TRBD1 call cannot be checked. The germline CDR1 and CDR2 sequences are SGHRS and YFSETQ. CDR3 size: 16 residues.

CDR3 sequence reads: CASSWQKTSGGPLGSGANVLTF. The chain joins TRBV5-1 to TRBJ2-6; TCRdb indicates TRBD2, and absent DNA this call remains unverified. The CDR3 is 22 amino acids. Germline-derived CDR1 and CDR2 are SGHRS and YFSETQ.

This chain joins TRBV28 and TRBJ2-7; the TCRdb call, TRBD1, lacks DNA for checking. CDR3 length: 16 residues. Germline values: CDR1 MDHEN, CDR2 SYDVKM. The CDR3 loop is CASSPGQGLRPNEQYF.